Listed below are T cell receptor beta chains from one sample, sequenced in a study of blood T cell repertoires in COVID-19. Here immunoSEQ multiplex PCR was the method, and the copy in TCRdb shows in-frame clones only, minus some. Here the sample spans almost 400,000 clones, more than 75% being singletons. The sample comprised PBMCs or T cells enriched from blood (not recorded which). The receptors here all came from a woman in her thirties with acute COVID-19. The CDR3 runs from the conserved cysteine through the conserved F or W. A D gene is named only where the DNA matches it firmly. Expanded clones are given a class, and other clones once, few, many or no size at all.

v_gene	abundance	d_gene	j_gene	CDR3aa	CDR3nt
TRBV27	.	TRBD1	TRBJ1-5	CASSLGQGVSQPQHF	TGTGCCAGCAGCCTAGGGCAGGGGGTAAGTCAGCCCCAGCATTTT
TRBV25-1	.	.	TRBJ2-3	CASSEYGDTQYF	TGTGCCAGCAGTGAATACGGTGATACGCAGTATTTT
TRBV9	.	.	TRBJ1-4	CASSVQGVVGEKLFF	TGTGCCAGCAGCGTCCAGGGTGTTGTAGGAGAAAAACTGTTTTTT
TRBV7-3	once	TRBD2	TRBJ2-3	CASSFTGTMDTQYF	TGTGCCAGCAGCTTCACCGGGACTATGGATACGCAGTATTTT
TRBV10-3	few	TRBD1	TRBJ1-2	CAISDSTGWTGYTF	TGTGCCATCAGTGATTCGACAGGGTGGACTGGCTACACCTTC
TRBV6-4	.	.	TRBJ1-1	CASSVGHENTEAFF	TGTGCCAGCAGTGTCGGACACGAGAACACTGAAGCTTTCTTT
TRBV29-1	.	.	TRBJ2-7	CSVSQGNEQYF	TGCAGCGTCAGCCAGGGGAACGAGCAGTACTTC
TRBV6-6	.	.	TRBJ1-4	CASHLGAANEKLFF	TGTGCCAGCCACCTAGGTGCAGCAAATGAAAAACTGTTTTTT
TRBV10-3	.	TRBD1	TRBJ1-5	CAISERQGGQPQHF	TGTGCCATCAGTGAACGACAGGGAGGTCAGCCCCAGCATTTT
TRBV7-2	once	.	TRBJ2-1	CASSLAGGRSDEQFF	TGTGCCAGCAGCTTAGCGGGGGGTCGGTCGGATGAGCAGTTCTTC
TRBV9	.	.	TRBJ1-2	CASSVGQNYGYTF	TGTGCCAGCAGCGTAGGCCAGAACTATGGCTACACCTTC
TRBV4-1	.	.	TRBJ2-1	CASSQVEGNDEQFF	TGCGCCAGCAGCCAAGTAGAGGGTAATGATGAGCAGTTCTTC
TRBV30	.	.	TRBJ1-2	CAWSVSVARGSYGYTF	TGTGCCTGGAGTGTATCGGTGGCCAGGGGAAGCTATGGCTACACCTTC
TRBV30	.	.	TRBJ1-4	CAWSSRLGEKLFF	TGTGCCTGGAGTTCCAGGTTAGGTGAAAAACTGTTTTTT
TRBV7-9	.	TRBD2	TRBJ2-4	CASSSRLAGAQNIQYF	TGTGCCAGCAGCTCTAGACTAGCGGGGGCCCAAAACATTCAGTACTTC
TRBV14	.	.	TRBJ2-3	CASSLFRTSTDTQYF	TGTGCCAGCAGCCTCTTTAGGACTAGCACAGATACGCAGTATTTT
TRBV29-1	.	TRBD1	TRBJ1-1	CSVSTGGAGTEAFF	TGCAGCGTTTCCACAGGGGGCGCAGGGACTGAAGCTTTCTTT
TRBV9	.	.	TRBJ2-3	CASSVSVADTQYF	TGTGCCAGCAGCGTCAGTGTGGCAGATACGCAGTATTTT
TRBV20-1	once	TRBD1	TRBJ1-6	CSASSSVSTGDRRLHF	TGCAGTGCTAGTTCGTCGGTGAGCACAGGGGATCGTCGCCTCCACTTT
TRBV5-1	.	.	TRBJ1-2	CASSQDSDYGYTF	TGCGCCAGCAGCCAGGACAGCGATTATGGCTACACCTTC
TRBV6-5	.	TRBD1	TRBJ2-7	CASSRTGPHEQYF	TGTGCCAGCAGTAGGACAGGGCCCCACGAGCAGTACTTC
TRBV12-5	.	TRBD2	TRBJ2-3	CASGGLALTDTQYF	TGTGCTAGTGGTGGACTAGCCCTAACAGATACGCAGTATTTT
TRBV2	.	.	TRBJ1-1	CASGREGIRMNTEAFF	TGTGCCAGCGGCCGGGAGGGAATAAGGATGAACACTGAAGCTTTCTTT
TRBV14	once	.	TRBJ2-2	CASSQEATGELFF	TGTGCCAGCAGCCAAGAGGCCACCGGGGAGCTGTTTTTT
TRBV13	.	.	TRBJ1-3	CASSLRQSGSGNTIYF	TGTGCCAGCAGCCTGAGACAGTCTGGATCTGGAAACACCATATATTTT
TRBV5-1	.	TRBD1	TRBJ2-7	CASSGDSSSYEQYF	TGCGCCAGCAGCGGGGACAGTTCATCCTACGAGCAGTACTTC
TRBV25-1	few	.	TRBJ1-2	CASSWGVGYTF	TGTGCCAGCAGTTGGGGGGTTGGCTACACCTTC
TRBV10-1	.	.	TRBJ2-7	CASSAFPGNEQYF	TGCGCCAGCAGTGCCTTTCCAGGGAACGAGCAGTACTTC
TRBV11-2	.	.	TRBJ1-4	CASSLEPGVQGPFF	TGTGCCAGCAGCTTAGAGCCAGGTGTCCAGGGTCCGTTTTTT
TRBV5-1	.	.	TRBJ2-7	CASSLRQAQRNEQYF	TGCGCCAGCAGCTTACGACAGGCCCAGAGGAACGAGCAGTACTTC
TRBV9	.	TRBD1	TRBJ2-2	CASSVDEGAGTGELFF	TGTGCCAGCAGCGTAGACGAGGGGGCGGGCACCGGGGAGCTGTTTTTT
TRBV30	.	.	TRBJ1-1	CAWTKTLNNAEAFF	TGTGCCTGGACCAAGACATTGAACAACGCTGAAGCTTTCTTT
TRBV7-3	.	TRBD2	TRBJ2-2	CASSPVAGNTGELFF	TGTGCCAGCAGCCCGGTAGCGGGGAACACCGGGGAGCTGTTTTTT